The clone carrying this T cell receptor (beta chain) showed up just once. Its antigen is still unknown. These data belong to a study of cytomegalovirus exposure and HLA in healthy donors. Study-wide findings and caveats: Later work found that TCR association rates differed between HLA loci; DRB1 had the most and HLA-C the fewest. A prior analysis recorded that most TCR beta V segments were productive about 87% or about 30% of the time. Listed as cytomegalovirus-associated were 150 to 200 TCR beta chains. Most TCR sequences showed up rarely, but some public TCRs showed up in many donors.

This PCR relied on a set of 60 Vbeta primers and 13 Jbeta primers. This table comes from immunoSEQ multiplex PCR, and its TCRdb copy is limited to in-frame clones, with some not included. Of fewer than 200,000 clones listed, roughly 71% are singletons. CDR3 length: 15 amino acids. CDR1 and CDR2 (germline): SQVTM, ANQGSEA. With 4 bases clipped from V and 2 bases from J, the junction kept 5 bases outside the gene matches. The chain is built from TRBV29-1 and TRBJ2-5; 12 bases map to TRBD2. Sequenced: PBMCs. This receptor was taken from a girl aged 10-17 years in good health and CMV-seronegative. The CDR3 DNA follows: TGCAGCGTTGTCCTAGCGGGAGGGAGTCAAGAGACCCAGTACTTC. The encoded protein is CSVVLAGGSQETQYF.